The source of this T cell receptor (beta chain) is a study of T cells in Graves' hyperthyroidism and ophthalmopathy (dated by TCRdb to about 2019). Concerning the study at large: Peripheral blood samples were taken at initial diagnosis, before any treatment was given. To identify distinguishing TCR V-J signatures, a discovery cohort of around 98 patients was used, comprising some 45 with Graves' ophthalmopathy and 57 with stable Graves' hyperthyroidism. Prospective prediction of ophthalmopathy was tested in an independent validation cohort consisting of some 20 hyperthyroidism patients and some 15 patients who later progressed to ophthalmopathy. For training and testing, the roughly 100 patients in the discovery cohort were randomly divided in a 7:3 ratio. In addition, the study compared T-cell repertoires in thyroid tissue and in blood from six Graves' hyperthyroidism patients. After blood sampling, hyperthyroidism patients were treated with methimazole at a starting dose of 30 mg daily, and ophthalmopathy patients were treated with high-dose intravenous methylprednisolone. The paper reports TCR Vbeta CDR3 sequencing of roughly 140 peripheral blood samples: some 41 ophthalmopathy, fewer than 80 hyperthyroidism and 17 progressor patients. The research as a whole found: Ophthalmopathy was separated from stable hyperthyroidism by a 13 V-J signature model, with roughly 88% sensitivity and 81% to 82% specificity obtained in cross-validation and 80%/75% obtained in testing. Most expanded thyroid clonotypes (frequency above 0.001) were also found in blood, which suggests that blood repertoires may mirror thyroid immune responses. In validation, the model predicted progression to ophthalmopathy a median of around six months before onset, with roughly 70% sensitivity and 72.22% specificity. Sample size was not statistically predetermined, and blinding of investigators to group allocation was not performed.

Hyperthyroidism patients were newly diagnosed, with disease duration under 2 months, and aged 18 to 65 years. Exclusion was applied to patients with uncontrolled infections, other autoimmune diseases, pregnancy or lactation. Diagnoses were based on clinical symptoms, serum thyroxine and TRAb, thyroid ultrasound and orbital computed tomography. Blood from progressor patients was collected at the time of first diagnosis with hyperthyroidism, before any ophthalmopathy symptoms had appeared. Ficoll-Paque density gradient centrifugation was used to isolate PBMCs from approximately 10 ml of fresh peripheral blood. Patients classed as progressors first received a Graves' hyperthyroidism diagnosis and then went on to develop ophthalmopathy during follow-up. Total RNA was extracted with Trizol reagent, and quality was checked on an Agilent 2100 Bioanalyzer. TCR beta CDR3 regions were amplified from RNA transcripts. The TCR CDR3 was subjected to a first round of RT-PCR using the HTBI primer set and the Qiagen OneStep RT-PCR kit. Libraries were constructed in a second round of multiplex PCR, after which size selection and purification were carried out. Libraries were sequenced paired-end with 100 bp reads on an Illumina HiSeq2000. Turning to the authors' computational methods: SOAPnuke was used to process the raw data, throwing out any read that contained adapters or uncalled bases, had a mean Phred below 15, or lacked an exact constant-primer or identifier match. COPE v1.2.5 was used to merge high-quality paired reads, and clonotypes were defined as unique nucleotide sequences. MiTCR v1.1 was used to align clonotypes to the IMGT TRBV, TRBD and TRBJ reference segments. Only V-J combinations with frequency above 0.0001, covering approximately 99% of repertoires, were analysed. A TCS score was defined as the ratio between F50 (clonal expansion) and ExV (chaos), using BLOSUM62-based TCRdist between CDR3 peptides within each V-J. Welch's t-statistics and random forest reduced approximately 520 V-J features to 13, which were used in a naive Bayes classifier (R e1071). Clones were called with MiXCR by TCRdb after fastp trimmed the public reads at Q25, and only in-frame beta chains were retained. A single entry per CDR3 protein holds the most common genes and DNA from its merged rows. These V and J calls are TCRdb output, not the study's own analysis. The sample profile shows fewer than 350,000 distinct CDR3 sequences; 12% to 15% of them were found once. The ten biggest clones cover 30% to 35% of the sample.

This clonotype was seen many times. The antigen this receptor binds is unknown. Nothing much larger sits one base from this clone, and base qualities are not available. Including cysteine and phenylalanine, the CDR3 has 16 amino acids. Solely the CDR3 DNA is kept, with 48 bases framed from the first base. The V end loses 7 bases and the J end loses 1 base, and a stretch of 18 bases separates them. CDR1 and CDR2, per the germline V gene, are MDHEN and SYDVKM. The clonotype was recovered from a woman aged 45-59 years with Graves' hyperthyroidism that later progressed to Graves' ophthalmopathy. What was sequenced was blood. Recombination linked TRBV28 to TRBJ2-3; the D segment might be TRBD1 or TRBD2, since each matches 7 bases. CDR3 region: CASTQGGRTGTDTQYF. The DNA is TGTGCCAGCACGCAGGGGGGGAGGACTGGCACAGATACGCAGTATTTT.